This TCR beta chain was obtained from a study of T cell responses to AZD1222 COVID-19 vaccine (dated by TCRdb to the early 2020s). Broadly, across the study: A total of over 230 trial participants underwent TCR sequencing, of whom roughly 210 had received two doses of AZD1222 and roughly 26 had received two doses of the MenACWY control vaccine. Trial participants were enrolled by age into 18-55, 56-69 and 70-plus year subgroups, with approximately 160, 26 and 62 TCR-sequenced participants respectively.

Study-wide findings and limitations: Conclusions about previously exposed vaccinees are limited because only a handful of AZD1222 recipients were SARS-CoV-2 seropositive at baseline. After two AZD1222 doses, both the breadth and the depth of spike-specific TCRs were significantly higher than at day 0 and than in MenACWY recipients. Epitopes outside the regions mutated in the B.1.351 and B.1.1.7 variants were reportedly recognized by nearly half of the unique spike-specific TCRs. Vaccine-associated CD4 TCRs spanned the whole spike protein, with dominant responses in regions 160-218 and 743-854. Because no day 14 peak-response samples were available, the repertoires could be characterized only after the peak T cell response. In the small 56-69-year group, the increase in depth fell short of significance, most likely because of low power. Participants were mostly white British, with more females than males. The authors suggested clonal diversity may have been underestimated.

The CDR3 regions of human TCRbeta chains were analyzed by immunosequencing. From the authors' description of their analysis: Repertoire TCRs were checked for matches against a reference library of SARS-CoV-2-specific TCRs that had been generated using the MIRA antigen-specificity platform. Breadth meant the fraction of unique TCRs that were SARS-CoV-2-associated, whereas depth meant the fraction of total T cells that were SARS-CoV-2-associated. Each spike-specific TCR was assigned to its reactive spike region and to a CD4 or CD8 class using the MIRA data. Log10-transformed breadth and depth values were compared by one-way ANOVA with Sidak's multiple comparisons tests. TCRdb carries this immuneACCESS record with in-frame sequences only. Its versions omit some clonotypes, under half of them owing to an unresolved V gene in the studies checked, with the rest unexplained. V and J calls and clone size follow that table, whereas D and trimming were derived from the DNA. The sample table holds 160,000 or so clones, of which 90% to 95% were seen once. Together, the top ten hold 4% to 5.5% of the sample.

This specimen's time point label, interpreted: about 28 days (+/-7) after the second vaccine dose. AZD1222 recipients whose second dose came at about 4 weeks and those whose second dose came at about 12 weeks were combined into one group, since spike-specific TCR depth and breadth did not differ between the two schedules. Vaccinee samples were obtained from the UK trials COV001 and COV002, which included a single-blind randomized controlled phase 2/3 trial of AZD1222 (ChAdOx1 nCoV-19) in healthy adults. For TCRbeta chain sequencing, PBMC samples from trial participants were taken at day 0 and at day 28 after the second dose. With respect to this clone: Its target antigen remains unknown. Base qualities are not provided; no much larger clone lies one nucleotide away.

The source is an adult who received the AZD1222 COVID-19 vaccine. The sequenced sample was peripheral blood, obtained 28 days after the second AZD1222 dose.

The nucleotide sequence reads as follows: TGTGCCAGCAGCTTAGCGGGGGGGGCGACCGGCTATGGCTACACCTTC. It encodes CASSLAGGATGYGYTF. The sequence joins TRBV7-2 to TRBJ1-2; the best D guess is TRBD1, with 6 bases matching. The CDR3 goes from the cysteine to the phenylalanine over 16 residues. Only the CDR3 DNA stays, 48 bases, in frame from base 1. Per the germline V gene, SGHTA is the CDR1 and FQGNSA is the CDR2. At the junction V is shortened by 0 bases and J by 4 bases, with 15 bases in between.